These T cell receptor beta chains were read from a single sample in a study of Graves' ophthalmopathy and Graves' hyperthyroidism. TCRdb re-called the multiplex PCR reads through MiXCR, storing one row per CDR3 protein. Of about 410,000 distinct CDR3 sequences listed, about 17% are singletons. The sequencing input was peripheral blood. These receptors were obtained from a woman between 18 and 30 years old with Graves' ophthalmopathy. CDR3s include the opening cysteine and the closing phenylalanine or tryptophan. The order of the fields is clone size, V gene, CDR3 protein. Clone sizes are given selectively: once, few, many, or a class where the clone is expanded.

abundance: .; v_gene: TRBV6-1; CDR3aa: CASSESAGNTIYF
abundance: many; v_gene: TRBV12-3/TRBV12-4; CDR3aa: CASSPRRDTKQETQYF
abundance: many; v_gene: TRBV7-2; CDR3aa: CASSLAGQIVEAFF
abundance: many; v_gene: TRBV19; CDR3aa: CASSSRGRGNTEAFF
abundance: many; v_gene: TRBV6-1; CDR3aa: CASRTLKGTSYEQYF
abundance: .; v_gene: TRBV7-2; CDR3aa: CASSSQTGGSYEQYF
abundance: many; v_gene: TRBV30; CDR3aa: CAWSVQVREGPEAFF
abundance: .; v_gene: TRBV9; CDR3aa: CASSSPPGNTGELFF
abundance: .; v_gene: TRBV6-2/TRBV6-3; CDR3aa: CASSYPERRLNTEAFF
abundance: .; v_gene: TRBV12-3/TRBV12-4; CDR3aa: CASSSWNKNTEAFF
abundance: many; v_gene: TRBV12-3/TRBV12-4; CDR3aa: CASIRQGVYTEAFF
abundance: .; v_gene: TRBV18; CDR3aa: CASSPSSGQQSGANVLTF
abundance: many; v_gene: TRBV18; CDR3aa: CASSPRQGASNQPQHF
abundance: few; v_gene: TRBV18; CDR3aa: CASSPLGKSYEQYF